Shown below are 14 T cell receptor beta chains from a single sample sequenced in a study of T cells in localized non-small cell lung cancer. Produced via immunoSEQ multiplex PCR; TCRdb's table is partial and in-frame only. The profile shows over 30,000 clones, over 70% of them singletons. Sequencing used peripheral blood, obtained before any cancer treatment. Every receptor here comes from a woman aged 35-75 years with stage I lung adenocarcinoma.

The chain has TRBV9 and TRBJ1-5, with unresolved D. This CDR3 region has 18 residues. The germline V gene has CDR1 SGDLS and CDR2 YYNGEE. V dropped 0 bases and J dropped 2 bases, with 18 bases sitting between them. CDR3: CASSVGTGRSTGNQPQHF. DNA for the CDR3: TGTGCCAGCAGCGTAGGGACGGGGAGGTCGACGGGCAATCAGCCCCAGCATTTT.

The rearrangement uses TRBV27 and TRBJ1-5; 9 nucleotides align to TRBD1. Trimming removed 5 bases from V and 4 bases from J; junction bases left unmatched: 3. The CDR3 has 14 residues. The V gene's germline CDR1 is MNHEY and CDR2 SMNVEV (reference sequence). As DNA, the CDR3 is TGTGCCAGCAGTCGAGACAGGGGGAATCAGCCCCAGCATTTT. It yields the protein CASSRDRGNQPQHF.

The CDR3: CASSAGLWTANTEAFF. CDR3 DNA: TGTGCCAGCAGCGCCGGCCTATGGACGGCTAACACTGAAGCTTTCTTT. V and J are TRBV11-2 and TRBJ1-1; D gene ambiguous. CDR1 and CDR2 (germline): SGHAT, FQNNGV. The ends were cut back, 5 bases at V and 2 bases at J, with 18 bases in the middle. The CDR3 has 16 amino acids.

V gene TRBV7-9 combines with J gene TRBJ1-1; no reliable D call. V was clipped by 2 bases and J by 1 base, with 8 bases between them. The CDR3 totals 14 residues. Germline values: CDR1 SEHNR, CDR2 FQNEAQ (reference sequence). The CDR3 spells CASSLLPQNTEAFF. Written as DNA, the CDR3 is TGTGCCAGCAGCTTATTGCCCCAGAACACTGAAGCTTTCTTT. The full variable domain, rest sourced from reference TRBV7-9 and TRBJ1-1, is DTGVSQNPRHKITKRGQNVTFRCDPISEHNRLYWYRQTLGQGPEFLTYFQNEAQLEKSRLLSDRFSAERPKGSFSTLEIQRTEQGDSAMYLCASSLLPQNTEAFFGQGTRLTVV.

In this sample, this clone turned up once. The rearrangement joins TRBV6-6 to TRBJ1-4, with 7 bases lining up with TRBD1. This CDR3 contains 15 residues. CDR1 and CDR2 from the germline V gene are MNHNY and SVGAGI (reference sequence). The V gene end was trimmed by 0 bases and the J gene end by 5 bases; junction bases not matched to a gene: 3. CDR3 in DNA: TGTGCCAGCAGTTACTCCGGGACAGTCAATGAAAAACTGTTTTTT. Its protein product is CASSYSGTVNEKLFF.

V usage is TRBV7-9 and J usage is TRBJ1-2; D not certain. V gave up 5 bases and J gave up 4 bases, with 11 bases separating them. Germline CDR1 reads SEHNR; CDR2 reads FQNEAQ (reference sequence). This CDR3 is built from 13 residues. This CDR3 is CASSAPRIYGYTF. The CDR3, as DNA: TGTGCCAGCAGCGCACCCCGGATCTATGGCTACACCTTC.

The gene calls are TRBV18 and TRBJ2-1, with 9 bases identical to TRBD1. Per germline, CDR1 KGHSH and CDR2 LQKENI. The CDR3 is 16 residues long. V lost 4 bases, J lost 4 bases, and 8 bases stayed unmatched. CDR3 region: CASSLTIGTGYNEQFF. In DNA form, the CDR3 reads TGTGCCAGCTCACTTACAATAGGGACAGGGTACAATGAGCAGTTCTTC. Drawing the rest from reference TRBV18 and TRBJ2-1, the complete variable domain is NAGVMQNPRHLVRRRGQEARLRCSPMKGHSHVYWYRQLPEEGLKFMVYLQKENIIDESGMPKERFSAEFPKEGPSILRIQQVVRGDSAAYFCASSLTIGTGYNEQFFGPGTRLTVL.

CDR3 region: CASSLLQEANTQYF. Written as DNA, the CDR3 is TGTGCCAGCAGTTTATTGCAGGAGGCAAATACGCAGTATTTT. V and J are TRBV28 and TRBJ2-3, with D perhaps matching TRBD2 (5 bases). Looked up from germline, CDR1 is MDHEN and CDR2 is SYDVKM. Trimming took off 1 base at V and 7 bases at J, with 12 bases between the two ends. The CDR3 runs to 14 residues.

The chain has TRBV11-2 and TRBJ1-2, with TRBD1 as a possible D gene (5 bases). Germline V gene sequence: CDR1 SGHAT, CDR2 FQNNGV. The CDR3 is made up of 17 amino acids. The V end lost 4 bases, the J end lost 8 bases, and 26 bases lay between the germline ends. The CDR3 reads CASSYWLTPQGDRGYTF. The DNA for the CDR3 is TGTGCCAGCAGCTACTGGTTGACCCCGCAGGGAGATAGGGGCTACACCTTC.

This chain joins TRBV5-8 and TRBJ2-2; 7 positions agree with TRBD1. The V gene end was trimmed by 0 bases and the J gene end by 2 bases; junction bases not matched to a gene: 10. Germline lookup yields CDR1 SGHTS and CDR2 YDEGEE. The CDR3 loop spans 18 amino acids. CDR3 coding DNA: TGTGCCAGCAGCTTGGGCGGTGTGTGGGACAGCAACACCGGGGAGCTGTTTTTT. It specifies CASSLGGVWDSNTGELFF.

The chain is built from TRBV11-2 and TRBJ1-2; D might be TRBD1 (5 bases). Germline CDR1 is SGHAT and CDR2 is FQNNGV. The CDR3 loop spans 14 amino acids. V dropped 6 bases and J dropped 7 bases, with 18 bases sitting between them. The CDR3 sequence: CASRYAPWGGGYTF. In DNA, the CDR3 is TGTGCCAGCAGATACGCGCCATGGGGCGGTGGCTACACCTTC.

As DNA, the CDR3 is TGTGCCAGCAGACTACGGGTGAAGACAGGCTACGAGCAGTACTTC. The encoded protein is CASRLRVKTGYEQYF. The V gene is TRBV6-5, the J gene TRBJ2-7; TRBD1 is a possible D gene (6 bases). The CDR3 runs to 15 residues. The V end lost 6 bases, the J end lost 3 bases, and 18 bases lay between the germline ends. Germline V gives CDR1 MNHEY, CDR2 SVGAGI.

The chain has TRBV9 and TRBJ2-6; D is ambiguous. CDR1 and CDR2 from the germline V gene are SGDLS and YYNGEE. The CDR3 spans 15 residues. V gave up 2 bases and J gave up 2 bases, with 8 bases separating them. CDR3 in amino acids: CASSVQSAGANVLTF. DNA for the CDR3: TGTGCCAGCAGCGTCCAGTCGGCTGGGGCCAACGTCCTGACTTTC. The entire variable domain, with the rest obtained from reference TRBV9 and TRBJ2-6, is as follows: DSGVTQTPKHLITATGQRVTLRCSPRSGDLSVYWYQQSLDQGLQFLIQYYNGEERAKGNILERFSAQQFPDLHSELNLSSLELGDSALYFCASSVQSAGANVLTFGAGSRLTVL.

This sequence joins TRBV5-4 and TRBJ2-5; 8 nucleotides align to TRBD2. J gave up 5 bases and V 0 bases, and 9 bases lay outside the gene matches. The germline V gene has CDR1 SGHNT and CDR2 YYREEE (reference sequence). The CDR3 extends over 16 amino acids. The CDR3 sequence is CASSLGAGDLFETQYF. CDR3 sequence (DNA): TGTGCCAGCAGCTTGGGAGCGGGAGATTTGTTTGAGACCCAGTACTTC.